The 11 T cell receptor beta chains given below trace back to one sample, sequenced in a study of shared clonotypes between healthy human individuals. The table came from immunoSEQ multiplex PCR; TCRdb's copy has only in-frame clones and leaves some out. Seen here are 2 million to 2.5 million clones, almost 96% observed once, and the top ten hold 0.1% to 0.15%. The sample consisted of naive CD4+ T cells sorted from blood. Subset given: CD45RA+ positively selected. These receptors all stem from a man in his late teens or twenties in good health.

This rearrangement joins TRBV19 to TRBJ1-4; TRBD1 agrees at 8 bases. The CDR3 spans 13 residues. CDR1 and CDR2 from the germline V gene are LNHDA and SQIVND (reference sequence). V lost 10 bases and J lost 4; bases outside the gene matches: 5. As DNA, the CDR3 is TGTGCCACCGGGGACAGGATTAATGAAAAACTGTTTTTT. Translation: CATGDRINEKLFF. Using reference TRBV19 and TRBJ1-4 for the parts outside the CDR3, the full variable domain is DGGITQSPKYLFRKEGQNVTLSCEQNLNHDAMYWYRQDPGQGLRLIYYSQIVNDFQKGDIAEGYSVSREKKESFPLTVTSAQKNPTAFYLCATGDRINEKLFFGSGTQLSVL.

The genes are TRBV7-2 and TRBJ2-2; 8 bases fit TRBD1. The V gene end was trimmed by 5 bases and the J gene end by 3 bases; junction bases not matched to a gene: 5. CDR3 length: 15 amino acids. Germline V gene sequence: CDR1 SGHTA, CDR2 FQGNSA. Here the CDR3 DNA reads TGTGCCAGCAGCAAGGGGACAGGCTACACCGGGGAGCTGTTTTTT. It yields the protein CASSKGTGYTGELFF.

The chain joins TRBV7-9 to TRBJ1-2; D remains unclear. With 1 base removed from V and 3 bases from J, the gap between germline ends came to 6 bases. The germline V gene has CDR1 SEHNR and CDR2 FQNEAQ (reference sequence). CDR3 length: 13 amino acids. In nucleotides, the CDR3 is TGTGCCAGCAGCTTAGTGAACGACTATGGCTACACCTTC. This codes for CASSLVNDYGYTF.

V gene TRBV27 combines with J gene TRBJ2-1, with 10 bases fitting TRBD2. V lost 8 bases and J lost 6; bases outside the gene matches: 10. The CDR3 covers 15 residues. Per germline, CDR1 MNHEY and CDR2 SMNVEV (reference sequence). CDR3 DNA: TGTGCCAGCGTCTGGGGTAGCGGGAGGAGCAATGAGCAGTTCTTC. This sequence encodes CASVWGSGRSNEQFF.

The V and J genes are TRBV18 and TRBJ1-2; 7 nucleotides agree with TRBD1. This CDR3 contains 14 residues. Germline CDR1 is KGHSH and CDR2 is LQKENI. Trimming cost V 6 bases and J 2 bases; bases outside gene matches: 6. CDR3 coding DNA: TGTGCCAGCTCTCGACAGGGTAGCAACTATGGCTACACCTTC. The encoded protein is CASSRQGSNYGYTF.

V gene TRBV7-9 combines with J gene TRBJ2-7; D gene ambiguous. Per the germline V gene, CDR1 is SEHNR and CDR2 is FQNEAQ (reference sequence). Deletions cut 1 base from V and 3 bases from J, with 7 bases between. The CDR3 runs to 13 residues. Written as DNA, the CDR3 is TGTGCCAGCAGCTTAGAATCCGTCTACGAGCAGTACTTC. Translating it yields CASSLESVYEQYF.

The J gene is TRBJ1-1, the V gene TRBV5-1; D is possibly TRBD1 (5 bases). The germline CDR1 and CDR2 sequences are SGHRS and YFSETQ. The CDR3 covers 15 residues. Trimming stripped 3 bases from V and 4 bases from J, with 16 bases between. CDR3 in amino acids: CASSWGEGRRTEAFF. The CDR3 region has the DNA TGCGCCAGCAGCTGGGGTGAGGGACGGCGCACTGAAGCTTTCTTT.

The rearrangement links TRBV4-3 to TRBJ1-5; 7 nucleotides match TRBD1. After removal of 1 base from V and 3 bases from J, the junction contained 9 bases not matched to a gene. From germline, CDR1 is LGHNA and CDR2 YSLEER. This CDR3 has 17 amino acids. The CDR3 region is CASSQGQGGGYNQPQHF. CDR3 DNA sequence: TGCGCCAGCAGCCAAGGACAGGGCGGGGGCTACAATCAGCCCCAGCATTTT.

The CDR3 nucleotides are TGCGCCAGCAGTATCAAGTTCACGAGGTTCACCGGGGAGCTGTTTTTT. It encodes CASSIKFTRFTGELFF. The chain couples TRBV4-3 to TRBJ2-2; D not certain. V lost 6 bases and J 4 bases, leaving 18 bases between the germline ends. CDR1 and CDR2 (germline): LGHNA, YSLEER. The CDR3 is 16 amino acids.

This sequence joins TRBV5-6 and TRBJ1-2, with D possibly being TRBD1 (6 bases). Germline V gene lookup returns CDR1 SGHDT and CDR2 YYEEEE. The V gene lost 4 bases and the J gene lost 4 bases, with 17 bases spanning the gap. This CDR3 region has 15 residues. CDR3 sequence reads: CASSPLRRGGYGYTF. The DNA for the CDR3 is TGTGCCAGCAGCCCTCTTCGGAGAGGGGGCTATGGCTACACCTTC.

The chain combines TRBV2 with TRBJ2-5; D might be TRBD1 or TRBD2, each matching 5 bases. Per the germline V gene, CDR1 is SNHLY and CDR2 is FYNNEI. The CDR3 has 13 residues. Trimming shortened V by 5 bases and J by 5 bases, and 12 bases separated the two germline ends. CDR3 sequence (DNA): TGTGCCAGCAGTAGGGACCTTGGGGAGACCCAGTACTTC. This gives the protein CASSRDLGETQYF.